The sequence of this T cell receptor beta chain was determined in a study of shared clonotypes between healthy human individuals. Method: immunoSEQ multiplex PCR; TCRdb's copy keeps in-frame clones and lacks some. The top ten hold 0.13% of the sample, which has some 2,400,000 clones, more than 90% seen once. The CDR3 loop spans 14 amino acids. The source material was naive CD4+ T cells sorted from blood. This sample's subset: CD45RA+ positively selected. This chain joins TRBV21-1 and TRBJ2-6; the D call TRBD2 from the table was never checked on the DNA. TRBV21-1 counts as a pseudogene. The receptor was derived from a man aged 18 to 29 in good health. CDR3 residues: CASPTVPGANVLTF. The CDR3 DNA follows: TGTGCCAGCCCAACGGTCCCTGGGGCCAACGTCCTGACTTTC.